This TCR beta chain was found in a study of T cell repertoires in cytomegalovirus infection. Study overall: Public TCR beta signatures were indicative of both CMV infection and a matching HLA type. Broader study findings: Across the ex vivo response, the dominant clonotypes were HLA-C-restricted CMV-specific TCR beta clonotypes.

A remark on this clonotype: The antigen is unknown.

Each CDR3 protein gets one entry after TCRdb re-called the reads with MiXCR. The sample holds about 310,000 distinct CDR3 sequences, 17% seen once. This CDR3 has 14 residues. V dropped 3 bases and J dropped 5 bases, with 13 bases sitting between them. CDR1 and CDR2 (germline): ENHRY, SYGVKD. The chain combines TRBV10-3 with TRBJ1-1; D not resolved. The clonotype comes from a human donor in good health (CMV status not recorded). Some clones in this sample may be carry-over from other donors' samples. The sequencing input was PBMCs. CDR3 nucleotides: TGTGCCATCAGTGAACCCACGAAGAGGACTGAAGCTTTCTTT. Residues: CAISEPTKRTEAFF.